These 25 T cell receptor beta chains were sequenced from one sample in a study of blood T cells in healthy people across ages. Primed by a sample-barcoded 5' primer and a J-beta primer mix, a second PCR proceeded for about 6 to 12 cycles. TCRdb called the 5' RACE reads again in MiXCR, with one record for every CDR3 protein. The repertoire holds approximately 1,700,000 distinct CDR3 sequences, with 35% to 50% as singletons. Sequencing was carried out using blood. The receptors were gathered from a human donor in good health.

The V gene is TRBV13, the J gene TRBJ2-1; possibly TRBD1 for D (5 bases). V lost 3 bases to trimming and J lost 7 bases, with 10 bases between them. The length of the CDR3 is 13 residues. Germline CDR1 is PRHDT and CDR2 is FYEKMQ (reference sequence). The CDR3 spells CASSFGSGNEQFF. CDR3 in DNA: TGTGCCAGCAGCTTTGGGTCAGGGAATGAGCAGTTCTTC. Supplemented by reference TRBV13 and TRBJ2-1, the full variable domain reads AAGVIQSPRHLIKEKRETATLKCYPIPRHDTVYWYQQGPGQDPQFLISFYEKMQSDKGSIPDRFSAQQFSDYHSELNMSSLELGDSALYFCASSFGSGNEQFFGPGTRLTVL.

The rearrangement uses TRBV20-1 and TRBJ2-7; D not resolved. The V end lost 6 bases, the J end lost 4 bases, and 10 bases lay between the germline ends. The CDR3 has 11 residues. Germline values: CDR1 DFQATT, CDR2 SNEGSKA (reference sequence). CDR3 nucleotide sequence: TGCAGTGCCGACCCCAATTACGAGCAGTACTTC. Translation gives CSADPNYEQYF.

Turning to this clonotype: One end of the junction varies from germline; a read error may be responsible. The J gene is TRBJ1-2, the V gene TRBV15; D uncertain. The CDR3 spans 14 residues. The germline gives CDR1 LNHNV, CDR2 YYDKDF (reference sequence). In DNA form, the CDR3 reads TGTACCACCAGCAGAGATACCGGGGTGGGTGGCTACACCTTC. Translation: CTTSRDTGVGGYTF.

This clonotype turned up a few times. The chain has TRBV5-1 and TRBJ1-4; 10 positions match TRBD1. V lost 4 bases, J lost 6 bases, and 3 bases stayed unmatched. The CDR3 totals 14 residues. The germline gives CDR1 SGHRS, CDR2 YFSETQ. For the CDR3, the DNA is TGCGCCAGCAGCGTGGACAGGGGGTATGAAAAACTGTTTTTT. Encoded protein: CASSVDRGYEKLFF.

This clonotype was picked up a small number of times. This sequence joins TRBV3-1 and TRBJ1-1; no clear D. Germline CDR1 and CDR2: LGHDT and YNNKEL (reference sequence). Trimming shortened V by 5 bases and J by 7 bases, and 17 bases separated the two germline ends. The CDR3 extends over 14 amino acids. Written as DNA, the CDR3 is TGTGCCAGCAGCACCGAGGAGGGCCACGGTGAAGCTTTCTTT. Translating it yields CASSTEEGHGEAFF.

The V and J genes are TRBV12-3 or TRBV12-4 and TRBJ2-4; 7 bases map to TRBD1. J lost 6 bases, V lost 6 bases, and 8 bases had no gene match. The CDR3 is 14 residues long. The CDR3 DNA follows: TGTGCCAGCAGCTACGGGACAGACGGAAACATTCAGTACTTC. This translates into CASSYGTDGNIQYF.

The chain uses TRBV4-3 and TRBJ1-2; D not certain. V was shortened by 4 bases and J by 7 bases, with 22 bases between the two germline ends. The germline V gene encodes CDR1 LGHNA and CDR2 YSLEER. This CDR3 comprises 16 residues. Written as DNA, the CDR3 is TGCGCCAGCAGCCCCTTCGGAACTACCGCCGGGAGTGGCTACACCTTC. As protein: CASSPFGTTAGSGYTF.

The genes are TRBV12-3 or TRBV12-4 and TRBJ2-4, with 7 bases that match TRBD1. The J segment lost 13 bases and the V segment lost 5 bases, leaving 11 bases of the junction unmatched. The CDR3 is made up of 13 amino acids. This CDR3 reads CASSTLQGYAQYF. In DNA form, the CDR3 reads TGTGCCAGCAGTACATTACAGGGGTATGCGCAGTACTTC.

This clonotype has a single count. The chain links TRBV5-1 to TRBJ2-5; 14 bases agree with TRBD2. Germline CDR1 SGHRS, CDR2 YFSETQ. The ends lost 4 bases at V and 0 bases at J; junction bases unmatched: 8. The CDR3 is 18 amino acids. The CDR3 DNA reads TGCGCCAGCAGCCCGGGACTAGCGGGGGCCGTTTACCAAGAGACCCAGTACTTC. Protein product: CASSPGLAGAVYQETQYF.

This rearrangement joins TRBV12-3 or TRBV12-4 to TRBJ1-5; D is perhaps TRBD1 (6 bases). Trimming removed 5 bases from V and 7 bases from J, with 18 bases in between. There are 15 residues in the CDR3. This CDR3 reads CASSDLVRGDQPQHF. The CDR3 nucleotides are TGTGCCAGCAGTGATCTGGTCAGGGGCGACCAGCCCCAGCATTTT.

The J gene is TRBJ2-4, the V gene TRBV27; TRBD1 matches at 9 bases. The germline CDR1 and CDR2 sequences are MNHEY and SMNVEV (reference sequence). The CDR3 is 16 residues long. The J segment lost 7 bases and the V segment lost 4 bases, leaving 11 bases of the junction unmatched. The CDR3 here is CASSSRTGGGYNIQYF. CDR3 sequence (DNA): TGTGCCAGCAGTTCCCGAACAGGGGGCGGATATAACATTCAGTACTTC.

For the CDR3, the DNA is TGTGCCATCAGTGAGTCGGGGGGACAGGGGGATACGCAGTATTTT. This codes for CAISESGGQGDTQYF. V is TRBV10-3 and J is TRBJ2-3, with TRBD1 matching over 10 bases. This CDR3 spans 15 amino acids. In germline, CDR1 is ENHRY, CDR2 SYGVKD. V dropped 0 bases and J dropped 6; count of bases not matched to a gene: 3.

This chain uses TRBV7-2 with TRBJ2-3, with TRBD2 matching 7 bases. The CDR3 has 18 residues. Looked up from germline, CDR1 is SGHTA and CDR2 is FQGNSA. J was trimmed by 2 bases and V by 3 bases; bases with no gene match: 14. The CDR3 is CASSLVITRGYPTDTQYF. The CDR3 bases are TGTGCCAGCAGCTTGGTGATTACGCGGGGGTACCCCACAGATACGCAGTATTTT.

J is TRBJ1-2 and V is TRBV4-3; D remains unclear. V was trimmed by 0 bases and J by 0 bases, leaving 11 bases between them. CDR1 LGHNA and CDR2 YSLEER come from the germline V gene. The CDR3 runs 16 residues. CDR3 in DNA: TGCGCCAGCAGCCAAGATTATCTCGTAGCTAACTATGGCTACACCTTC. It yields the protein CASSQDYLVANYGYTF.

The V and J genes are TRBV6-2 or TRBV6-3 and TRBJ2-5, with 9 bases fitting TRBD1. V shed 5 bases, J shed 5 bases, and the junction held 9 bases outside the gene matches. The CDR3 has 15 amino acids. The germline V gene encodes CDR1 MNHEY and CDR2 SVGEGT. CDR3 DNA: TGTGCCAGCAGTCCCATGCTAGGGACAGGGGAGACCCAGTACTTC. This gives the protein CASSPMLGTGETQYF.

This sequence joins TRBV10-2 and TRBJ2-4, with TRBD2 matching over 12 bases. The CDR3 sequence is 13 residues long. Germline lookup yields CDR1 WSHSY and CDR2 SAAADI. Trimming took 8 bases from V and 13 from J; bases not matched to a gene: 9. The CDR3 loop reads CASQGLAGNEQYF. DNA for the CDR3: TGCGCCAGCCAAGGACTAGCGGGGAATGAGCAGTACTTC.

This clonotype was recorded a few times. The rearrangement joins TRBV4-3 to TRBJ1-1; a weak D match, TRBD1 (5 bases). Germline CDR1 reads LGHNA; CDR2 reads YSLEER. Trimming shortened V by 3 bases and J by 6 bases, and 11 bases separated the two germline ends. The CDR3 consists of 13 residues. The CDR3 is CASSQAQDAEAFF. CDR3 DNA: TGCGCCAGCAGCCAGGCACAGGACGCTGAAGCTTTCTTT.

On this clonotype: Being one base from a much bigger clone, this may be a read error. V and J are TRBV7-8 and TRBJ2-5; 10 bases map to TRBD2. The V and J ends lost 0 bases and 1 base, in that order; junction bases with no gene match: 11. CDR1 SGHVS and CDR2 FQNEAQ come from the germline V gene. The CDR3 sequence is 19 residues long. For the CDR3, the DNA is TGTGCCAGCAGCTTAGCCTTATCCGGACTAGCGGACTCCCAAGAGACCCAGTACTTC. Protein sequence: CASSLALSGLADSQETQYF.

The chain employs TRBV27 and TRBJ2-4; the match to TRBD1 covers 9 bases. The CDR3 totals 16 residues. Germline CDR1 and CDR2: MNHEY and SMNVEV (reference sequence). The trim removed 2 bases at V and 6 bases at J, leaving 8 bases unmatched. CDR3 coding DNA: TGTGCCAGCAGTTTAACCTACGGGACAGGGATAAACATTCAGTACTTC. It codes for CASSLTYGTGINIQYF.

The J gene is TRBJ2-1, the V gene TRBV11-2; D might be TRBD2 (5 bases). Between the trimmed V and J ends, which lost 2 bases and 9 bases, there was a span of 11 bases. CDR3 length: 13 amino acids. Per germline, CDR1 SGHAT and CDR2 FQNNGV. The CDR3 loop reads CASSLSSAGEQFF. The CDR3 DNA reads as TGTGCCAGCAGCTTATCCTCCGCGGGTGAGCAGTTCTTC. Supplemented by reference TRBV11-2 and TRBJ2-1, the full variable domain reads EAGVAQSPRYKIIEKRQSVAFWCNPISGHATLYWYQQILGQGPKLLIQFQNNGVVDDSQLPKDRFSAERLKGVDSTLKIQPAKLEDSAVYLCASSLSSAGEQFFGPGTRLTVL.

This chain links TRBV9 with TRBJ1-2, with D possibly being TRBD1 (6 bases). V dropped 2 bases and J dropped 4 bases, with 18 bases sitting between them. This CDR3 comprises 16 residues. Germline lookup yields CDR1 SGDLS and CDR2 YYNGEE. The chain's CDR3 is CASSVLNGDNLYGYTF. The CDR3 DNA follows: TGTGCCAGCAGCGTCCTAAACGGGGACAACCTCTATGGCTACACCTTC.

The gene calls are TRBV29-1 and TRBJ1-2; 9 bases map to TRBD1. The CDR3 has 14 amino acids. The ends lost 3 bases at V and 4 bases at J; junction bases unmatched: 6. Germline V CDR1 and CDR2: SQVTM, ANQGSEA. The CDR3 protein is CSVDPTGGAYGYTF. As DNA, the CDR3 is TGCAGCGTTGATCCGACAGGGGGGGCCTATGGCTACACCTTC.

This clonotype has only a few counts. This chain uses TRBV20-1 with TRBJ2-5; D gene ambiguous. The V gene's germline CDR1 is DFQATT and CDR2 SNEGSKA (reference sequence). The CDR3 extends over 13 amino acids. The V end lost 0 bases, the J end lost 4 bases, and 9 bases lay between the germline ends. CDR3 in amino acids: CSARDQLRETQYF. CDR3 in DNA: TGCAGTGCTAGAGATCAGCTCAGAGAGACCCAGTACTTC.

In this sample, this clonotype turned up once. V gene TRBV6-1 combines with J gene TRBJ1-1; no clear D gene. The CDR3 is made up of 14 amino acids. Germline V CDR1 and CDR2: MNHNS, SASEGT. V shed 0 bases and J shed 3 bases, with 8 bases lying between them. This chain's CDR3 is CASSEAGSDTEAFF. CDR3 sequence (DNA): TGTGCCAGCAGTGAAGCTGGCAGCGACACTGAAGCTTTCTTT.

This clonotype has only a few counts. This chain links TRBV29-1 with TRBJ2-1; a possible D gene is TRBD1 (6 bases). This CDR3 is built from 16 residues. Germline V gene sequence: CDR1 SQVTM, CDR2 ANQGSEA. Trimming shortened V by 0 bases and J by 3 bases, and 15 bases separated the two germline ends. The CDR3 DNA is TGCAGCGTTGAAGAGGACAGCCGGACTTTCTACAATGAGCAGTTCTTC. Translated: CSVEEDSRTFYNEQFF.